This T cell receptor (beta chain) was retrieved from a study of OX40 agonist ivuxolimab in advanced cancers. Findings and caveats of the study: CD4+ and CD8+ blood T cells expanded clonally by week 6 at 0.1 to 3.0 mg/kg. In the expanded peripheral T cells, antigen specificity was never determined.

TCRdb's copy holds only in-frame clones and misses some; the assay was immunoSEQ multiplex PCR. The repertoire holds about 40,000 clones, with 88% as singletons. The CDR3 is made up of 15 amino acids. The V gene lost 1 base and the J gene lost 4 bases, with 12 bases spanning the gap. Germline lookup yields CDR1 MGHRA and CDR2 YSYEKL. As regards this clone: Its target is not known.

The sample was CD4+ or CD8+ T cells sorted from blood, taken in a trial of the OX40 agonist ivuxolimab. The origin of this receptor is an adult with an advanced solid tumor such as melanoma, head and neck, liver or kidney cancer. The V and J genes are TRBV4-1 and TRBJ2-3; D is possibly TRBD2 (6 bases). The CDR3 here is CASSQVGGTADTQYF. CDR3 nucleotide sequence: TGCGCCAGCAGCCAAGTCGGCGGGACCGCAGATACGCAGTATTTT.